The TCR beta chain described here comes from a study of shared clonotypes between healthy human individuals. The junction had 9 bases not matched to a gene; V was cut back by 3 bases and J by 5 bases. CDR1 SEHNR and CDR2 FQNEAQ come from the germline V gene (reference sequence). CDR3 length: 15 amino acids. A deep-level run was used for the assay. TCRdb's copy holds only in-frame clones and misses some; the assay was immunoSEQ multiplex PCR. The sample carries some 2.1 million clones, about 95% recorded once. A remark on this clone: Its target is not known.

Terminally differentiated effector memory CD45RA+ cells were left out of the naive CD8 fraction, which was CD45RO-negative and positively selected for CCR7. General study results and limits: On the whole, naive subsets had larger estimated richness than memory subsets had. Sequencing depth was expected to influence donor clonotype sharing.

The J gene is TRBJ1-2, the V gene TRBV7-9; TRBD1 agrees at 7 bases. Sequencing was performed on naive CD8+ T cells sorted from blood. The sequence derives from a man younger than 30 in good health. The CDR3 sequence is CASSFIGRQGYGYTF. As DNA, the CDR3 is TGTGCCAGCAGCTTTATTGGAAGACAGGGATATGGCTACACCTTC.